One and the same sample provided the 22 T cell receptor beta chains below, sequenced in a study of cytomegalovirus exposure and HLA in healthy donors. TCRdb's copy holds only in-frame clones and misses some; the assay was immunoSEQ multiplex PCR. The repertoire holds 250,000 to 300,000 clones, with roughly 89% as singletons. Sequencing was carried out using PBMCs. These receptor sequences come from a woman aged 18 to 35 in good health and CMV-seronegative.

The CDR3 bases are TGCAGCGTTAATTCGGAAACAGACAGCTCCTACGAGCAGTACTTC. Its translation: CSVNSETDSSYEQYF. V usage is TRBV29-1 and J usage is TRBJ2-7, with a tentative D call TRBD1 (5 bases). Germline V gene data show CDR1 as SQVTM and CDR2 as ANQGSEA. V lost 5 bases and J 0 bases, leaving 17 bases between the germline ends. The CDR3 consists of 15 residues.

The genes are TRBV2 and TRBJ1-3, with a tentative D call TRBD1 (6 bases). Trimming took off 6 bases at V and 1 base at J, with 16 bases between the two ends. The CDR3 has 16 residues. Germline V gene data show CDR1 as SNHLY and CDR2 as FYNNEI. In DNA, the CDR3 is TGTGCCAGCAGCGTTGAGACAGGAACATCTGGAAACACCATATATTTT. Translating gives CASSVETGTSGNTIYF.

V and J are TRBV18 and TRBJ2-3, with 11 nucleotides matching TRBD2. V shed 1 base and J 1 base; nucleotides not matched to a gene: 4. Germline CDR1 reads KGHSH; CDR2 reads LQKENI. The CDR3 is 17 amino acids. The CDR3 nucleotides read TGTGCCAGCTCACCACTCGATAGCGGGGGGGGCACAGATACGCAGTATTTT. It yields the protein CASSPLDSGGGTDTQYF.

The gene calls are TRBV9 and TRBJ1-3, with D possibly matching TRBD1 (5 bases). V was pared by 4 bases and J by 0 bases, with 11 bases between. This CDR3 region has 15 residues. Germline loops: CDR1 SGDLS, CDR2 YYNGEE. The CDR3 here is CASSPQASSGNTIYF. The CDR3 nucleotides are TGTGCCAGCAGCCCACAGGCTAGCTCTGGAAACACCATATATTTT.

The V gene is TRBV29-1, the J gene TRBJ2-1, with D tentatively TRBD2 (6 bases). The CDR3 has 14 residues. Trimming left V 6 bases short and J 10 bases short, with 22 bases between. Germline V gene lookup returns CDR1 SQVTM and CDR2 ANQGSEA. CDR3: CSVAAGTGAREQFF. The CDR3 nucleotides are TGCAGCGTCGCCGCCGGGACTGGGGCAAGGGAGCAGTTCTTC.

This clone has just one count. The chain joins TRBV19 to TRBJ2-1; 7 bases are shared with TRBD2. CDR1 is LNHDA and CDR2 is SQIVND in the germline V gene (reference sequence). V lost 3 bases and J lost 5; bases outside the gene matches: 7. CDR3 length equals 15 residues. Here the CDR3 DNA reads TGTGCCAGTAGTATTATGTGGGGGGGTCACAATGAGCAGTTCTTC. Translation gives CASSIMWGGHNEQFF.

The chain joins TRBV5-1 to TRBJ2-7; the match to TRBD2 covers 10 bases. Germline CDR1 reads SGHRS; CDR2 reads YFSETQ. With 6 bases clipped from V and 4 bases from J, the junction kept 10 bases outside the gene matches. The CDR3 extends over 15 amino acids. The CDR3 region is CASMPPASGGYEQYV. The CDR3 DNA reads TGCGCCAGCATGCCCCCGGCTAGCGGGGGATACGAGCAGTACGTC.

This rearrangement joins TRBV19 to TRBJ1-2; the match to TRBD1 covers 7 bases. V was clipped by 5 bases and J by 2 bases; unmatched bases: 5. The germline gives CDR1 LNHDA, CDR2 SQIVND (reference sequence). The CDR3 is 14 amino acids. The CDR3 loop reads CASSFRDRNYGYTF. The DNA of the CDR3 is TGTGCCAGTAGTTTCCGGGACAGAAACTATGGCTACACCTTC.

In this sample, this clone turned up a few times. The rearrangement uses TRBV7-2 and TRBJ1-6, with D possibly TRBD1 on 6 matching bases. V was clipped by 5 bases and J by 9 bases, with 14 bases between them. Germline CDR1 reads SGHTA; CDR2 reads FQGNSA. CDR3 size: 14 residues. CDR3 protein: CASSLQGGPSPLHF. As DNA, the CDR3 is TGTGCCAGCAGCCTACAGGGAGGGCCTTCACCCCTCCACTTT.

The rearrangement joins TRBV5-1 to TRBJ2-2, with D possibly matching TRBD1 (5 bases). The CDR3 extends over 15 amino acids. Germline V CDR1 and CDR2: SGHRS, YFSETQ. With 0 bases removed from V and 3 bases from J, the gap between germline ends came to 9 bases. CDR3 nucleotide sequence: TGCGCCAGCAGCTTGGACGACAGACACACCGGGGAGCTGTTTTTT. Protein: CASSLDDRHTGELFF.

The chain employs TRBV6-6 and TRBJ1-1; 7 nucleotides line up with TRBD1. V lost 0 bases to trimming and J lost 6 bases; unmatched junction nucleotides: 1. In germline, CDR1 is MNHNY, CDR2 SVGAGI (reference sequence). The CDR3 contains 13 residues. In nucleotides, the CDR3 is TGTGCCAGCAGTTACTCGCAGGGGGCTGAAGCTTTCTTT. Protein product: CASSYSQGAEAFF.

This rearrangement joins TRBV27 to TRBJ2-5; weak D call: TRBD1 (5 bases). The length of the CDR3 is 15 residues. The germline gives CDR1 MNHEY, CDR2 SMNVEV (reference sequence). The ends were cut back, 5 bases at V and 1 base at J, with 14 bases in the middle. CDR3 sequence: CASSLIGAGQETQYF. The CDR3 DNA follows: TGTGCCAGCAGTCTGATTGGGGCCGGCCAAGAGACCCAGTACTTC.

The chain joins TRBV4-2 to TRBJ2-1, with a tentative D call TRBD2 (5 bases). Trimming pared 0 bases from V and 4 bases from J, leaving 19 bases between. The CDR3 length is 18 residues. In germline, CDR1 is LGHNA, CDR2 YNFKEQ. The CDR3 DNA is TGTGCCAGCAGCCAAGAGACGGTAGCGCCGTTCTCTTACAATGAGCAGTTCTTC. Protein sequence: CASSQETVAPFSYNEQFF.

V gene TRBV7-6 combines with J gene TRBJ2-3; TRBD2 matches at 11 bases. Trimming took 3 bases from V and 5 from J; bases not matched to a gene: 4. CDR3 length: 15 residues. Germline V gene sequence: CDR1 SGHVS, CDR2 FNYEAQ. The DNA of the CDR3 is TGTGCCAGCAGCTTCGTAGCGGGGGGGGTAGATACGCAGTATTTT. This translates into CASSFVAGGVDTQYF.

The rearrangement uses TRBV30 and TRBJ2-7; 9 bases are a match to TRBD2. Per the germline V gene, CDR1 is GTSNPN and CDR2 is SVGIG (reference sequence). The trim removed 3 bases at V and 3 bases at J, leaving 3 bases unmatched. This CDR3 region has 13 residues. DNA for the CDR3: TGTGCCTGGAGCGGTAGCGGGGGCTACGAGCAGTACTTC. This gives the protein CAWSGSGGYEQYF. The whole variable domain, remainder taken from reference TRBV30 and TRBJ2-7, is SQTIHQWPATLVQPVGSPLSLECTVEGTSNPNLYWYRQAAGRGLQLLFYSVGIGQISSEVPQNLSASRPQDRQFILSSKKLLLSDSGFYLCAWSGSGGYEQYFGPGTRLTVT.

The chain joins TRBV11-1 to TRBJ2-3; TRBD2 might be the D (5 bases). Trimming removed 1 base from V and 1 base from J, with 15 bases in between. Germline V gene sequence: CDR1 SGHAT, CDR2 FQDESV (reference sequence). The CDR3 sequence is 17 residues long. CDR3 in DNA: TGTGCCAGCAGCTTAGAAAACAGCGGCCTGGGCACAGATACGCAGTATTTT. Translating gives CASSLENSGLGTDTQYF.

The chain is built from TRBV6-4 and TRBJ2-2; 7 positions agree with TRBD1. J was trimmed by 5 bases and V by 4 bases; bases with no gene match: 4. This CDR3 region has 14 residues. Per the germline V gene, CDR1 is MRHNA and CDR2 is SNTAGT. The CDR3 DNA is TGTGCCAGCAGTGTTTCCAGGGGGACCGGGGAGCTGTTTTTT. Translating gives CASSVSRGTGELFF.

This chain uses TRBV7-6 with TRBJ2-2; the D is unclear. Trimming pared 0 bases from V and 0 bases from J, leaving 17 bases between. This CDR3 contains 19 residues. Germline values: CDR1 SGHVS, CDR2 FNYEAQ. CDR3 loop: CASSLAPSVRDTNTGELFF. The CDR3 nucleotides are TGTGCCAGCAGCTTAGCGCCGTCGGTTAGAGACACGAACACCGGGGAGCTGTTTTTT.

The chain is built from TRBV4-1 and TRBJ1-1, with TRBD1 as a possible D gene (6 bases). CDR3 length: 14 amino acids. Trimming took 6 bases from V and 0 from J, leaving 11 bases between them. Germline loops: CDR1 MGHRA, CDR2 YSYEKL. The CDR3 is CASRTTGLNTEAFF. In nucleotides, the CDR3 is TGCGCCAGCAGAACGACAGGACTGAACACTGAAGCTTTCTTT.

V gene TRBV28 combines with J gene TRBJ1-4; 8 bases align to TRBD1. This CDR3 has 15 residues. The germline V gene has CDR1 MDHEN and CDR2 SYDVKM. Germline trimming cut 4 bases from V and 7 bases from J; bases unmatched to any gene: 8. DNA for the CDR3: TGTGCCAGCAGTTACGGACAGGGTATAAGTGAAAAACTGTTTTTT. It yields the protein CASSYGQGISEKLFF.

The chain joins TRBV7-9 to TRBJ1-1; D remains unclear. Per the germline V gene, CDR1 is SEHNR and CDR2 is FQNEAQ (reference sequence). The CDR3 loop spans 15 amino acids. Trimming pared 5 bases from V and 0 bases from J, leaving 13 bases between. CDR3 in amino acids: CASSLPDSMNTEAFF. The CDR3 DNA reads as TGTGCCAGCAGCCTACCCGACTCCATGAACACTGAAGCTTTCTTT.

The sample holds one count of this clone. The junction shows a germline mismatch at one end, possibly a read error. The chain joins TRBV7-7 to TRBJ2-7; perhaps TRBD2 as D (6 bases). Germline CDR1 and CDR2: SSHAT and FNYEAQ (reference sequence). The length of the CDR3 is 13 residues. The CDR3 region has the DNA TGTGCTAGCAGCTTAACTAGCCTTTCCGAGCAGTACTTC. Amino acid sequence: CASSLTSLSEQYF. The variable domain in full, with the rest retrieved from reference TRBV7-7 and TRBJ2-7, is GAGVSQSPRYKVTKRGQDVTLRCDPISSHATLYWYQQALGQGPEFLTYFNYEAQPDKSGLPSDRFSAERPEGSISTLTIQRTEQRDSAMYRCASSLTSLSEQYFGPGTRLTVT.